This T cell receptor beta chain was sequenced in a study of cytomegalovirus exposure and HLA in healthy donors. Overall study context: Falling in the Caucasian-associated ancestry cluster were about 80% of 398 genotyped donors.

On this clone itself: Its antigen is undetermined.

This CDR3 has 14 residues. V was clipped by 1 base and J by 5 bases, with 11 bases between them. The germline CDR1 and CDR2 sequences are SGHNT and YENEEA. Findings of the study overall: Reports credit the classifier with highly specific, highly sensitive diagnosis of cytomegalovirus status. Most CMV-associated TCR beta chains were later found to appear HLA-restricted.

The PCR used 60 Vbeta and 13 Jbeta primers. Libraries were prepared by immunoSEQ multiplex PCR; TCRdb keeps only in-frame clonotypes and omits some of them. Of about 220,000 clones in the sample, 76% were seen once. The genes are TRBV11-3 and TRBJ2-5; D not resolved. This clonotype was sampled from a man aged 18 to 30 in good health and CMV-seronegative. The sample consisted of PBMCs. This CDR3 reads CASSLGGPGETQYF. CDR3 nucleotides: TGTGCCAGCAGCTTAGGTGGGCCTGGGGAGACCCAGTACTTC.